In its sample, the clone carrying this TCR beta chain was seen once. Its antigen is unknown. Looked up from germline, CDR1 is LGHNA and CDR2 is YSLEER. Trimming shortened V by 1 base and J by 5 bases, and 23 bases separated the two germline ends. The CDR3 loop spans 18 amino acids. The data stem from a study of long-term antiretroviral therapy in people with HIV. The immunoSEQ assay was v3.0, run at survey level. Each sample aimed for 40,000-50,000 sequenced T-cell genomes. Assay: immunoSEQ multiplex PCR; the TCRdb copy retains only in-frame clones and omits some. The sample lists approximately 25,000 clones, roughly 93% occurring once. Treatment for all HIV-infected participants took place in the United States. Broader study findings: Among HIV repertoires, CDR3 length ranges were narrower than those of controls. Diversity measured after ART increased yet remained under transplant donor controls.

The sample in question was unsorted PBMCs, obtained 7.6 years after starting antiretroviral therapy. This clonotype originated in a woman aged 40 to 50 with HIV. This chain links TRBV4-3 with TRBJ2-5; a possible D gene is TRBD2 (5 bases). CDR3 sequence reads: CASSQGRGGEPSRETQYF. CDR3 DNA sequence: TGCGCCAGCAGCCAAGGCCGTGGAGGTGAACCGTCCAGGGAGACCCAGTACTTC.